The rows below give T cell receptor beta chains drawn from one sample of a study of shared clonotypes between healthy human individuals. TCRdb keeps only in-frame clones here, not all; method: immunoSEQ multiplex PCR. The sample contains roughly 700,000 clones, around 74% of which appear only once. Material: memory CD4+ T cells sorted from blood. The receptors come from a woman in her 30s in good health. CDR3s include the opening cysteine and the closing phenylalanine or tryptophan. A D gene is named only where the DNA matches it firmly. Some rows mark clone size as missing; the rest say once, few, many or name a class of expanded clone.

J	D	V	size	DNA	CDR3
TRBJ2-6	-	TRBV4-2	-	TGTGCCAGCAGCCAAGATGGGTACCGTAGCTCTGGGGCCAACGTCCTGACTTTC	CASSQDGYRSSGANVLTF
TRBJ2-7	TRBD2	TRBV5-6	-	TGTGCCAGCAGCCCTGGGACTAGCGGACTCTACGAGCAGTACTTC	CASSPGTSGLYEQYF
TRBJ2-6	-	TRBV14	-	TGTGCCAGCAGCCAAGATACCAACGTCCTGACTTTC	CASSQDTNVLTF
TRBJ1-2	-	TRBV19	-	TGTGCCAGTAGTCTTGCGTCATCTCAGCTCGGCTATGGCTACACCTTC	CASSLASSQLGYGYTF
TRBJ2-3	-	TRBV5-4	-	TGTGCCAGCAGCTTGGTAGGCGGGCATAGCACAGATACGCAGTATTTT	CASSLVGGHSTDTQYF
TRBJ2-7	-	TRBV1	-	TGCACCAGCATCAATAGTCGGACTGCCACCTACGAGCAGTACTTC	CTSINSRTATYEQYF
TRBJ2-7	-	TRBV2	once	TGTGCCAGTACTGGACAGTCCTACGAGCAGTACTTC	CASTGQSYEQYF
TRBJ1-3	-	TRBV28	-	TGTGCCAGCAGTTTGTTAGGTGGCTCTGGAAACACCATATATTTT	CASSLLGGSGNTIYF
TRBJ2-1	TRBD1	TRBV11-2	many	TGTGCCAGCAGCCTAGCAGGACAGGGCTACAATGAGCAGTTCTTC	CASSLAGQGYNEQFF
TRBJ1-5	-	TRBV6-6	few	TGTGCCAGCAGTTACTATGGTGGCAGGCGGGGACAGCCCCAGCATTTT	CASSYYGGRRGQPQHF
TRBJ1-2	-	TRBV7-9	-	TGTGCCAGCAGCTTATATGCGGGTTCCTATGGCTACACCTTC	CASSLYAGSYGYTF
TRBJ1-5	TRBD1	TRBV7-9	-	TGTGCCAGCAGCTTGGGGACAGGGGTTCAGCCCCAGCATTTT	CASSLGTGVQPQHF
TRBJ1-4	-	TRBV15	-	TGTGCCACCAAGGGCGTGGAGAATGAAAAACTGTTTTTT	CATKGVENEKLFF
TRBJ2-7	-	TRBV6-1	-	TGTGCCAGCAGTGAAAACACATGGGGCTCCGAGCAGTACTTC	CASSENTWGSEQYF
TRBJ1-1	-	TRBV6-5	-	TGTGCCAGCAGTTACTTGAGCAACACTGAAGCTTTCTTT	CASSYLSNTEAFF
TRBJ1-2	TRBD1	TRBV9	-	TGTGCCAGCAGCCCAAACGGACAGGCCAGCTATGGCTACACCTTC	CASSPNGQASYGYTF
TRBJ2-1	TRBD1	TRBV7-9	-	TGTGCCAGCAGCCCCGGGACAGGGGATATATCCTACAATGAGCAGTTCTTC	CASSPGTGDISYNEQFF
TRBJ2-2	-	TRBV5-4	-	TGTGCCAGCGGAGGGATGATGAACACCGGGGAGCTGTTTTTT	CASGGMMNTGELFF
TRBJ1-3	TRBD1	TRBV5-5	-	TGTGCCAGCAGCTTGGCCACCAGGGGGCGAAACACCATATATTTT	CASSLATRGRNTIYF
TRBJ1-2	-	TRBV20-1	few	TGCAGTGCTAGCCCCGTAGGCTACACCTTC	CSASPVGYTF
TRBJ1-4	-	TRBV2	-	TGTGCCAGCAGTGGACAGGCTAATGAAAAACTGTTTTTT	CASSGQANEKLFF
TRBJ2-1	-	TRBV11-3	-	TGTGCCAGCAGCTTGATGGGACTTAACAATGAGCAGTTCTTC	CASSLMGLNNEQFF